The sample holds many counts of the clone carrying this TCR beta chain. The CDR3 runs 14 residues. J lost 7 bases, V lost 6 bases, and 4 bases had no gene match. TCR beta CDR3 region amplification was performed from RNA transcripts. The TCR CDR3 first-round RT-PCR relied on the HTBI primer set. Each CDR3 protein is one row after TCRdb ran MiXCR on the multiplex PCR reads. The sample lists 640,000 or so distinct CDR3 sequences, around 14% occurring once. These data belong to a study of T cells in Graves' hyperthyroidism and ophthalmopathy. At the level of the study: Upon initial diagnosis and before any treatment, peripheral blood was collected.

This chain joins TRBV12-3 or TRBV12-4 and TRBJ2-1; 12 nucleotides align to TRBD2. This receptor was obtained from a woman aged 18-29 years with Graves' ophthalmopathy. The specimen was blood. CDR3 residues: CASSRTSGINEQFF. DNA for the CDR3: TGTGCCAGCAGCCGGACTAGCGGGATTAATGAGCAGTTCTTC.